What follows is one TCR beta chain and its context. This record belongs to a study of cytomegalovirus exposure and HLA in healthy donors. Overall study context: As released early, the data held approximately 80 million unique TCRs from HLA-typed donors. For the approximately 360 genotyped donors, approximately 83% fell within the Caucasian-associated ancestry cluster.

The PCR ran on 60 Vbeta and 13 Jbeta primers. Under the authors' procedure: Per a later analysis, the number of unique TCR beta chains was approximately 80 million, of which 9 million to 14 million were shared. The repertoire was sequenced with immunoSEQ multiplex PCR; TCRdb's copy has only in-frame clones and lacks some. V, J and clone size derive from that table, while D and trimming were established from the DNA sequence. The sample includes 100,000 to 150,000 clones, 80% to 85% of them seen just once. Trimming cost V 3 bases and J 7 bases; bases outside gene matches: 2. Germline CDR1 is SGDLS and CDR2 is YYNGEE. The CDR3 is 12 residues long.

Sequencing was carried out using PBMCs. This sequence was found in a man younger than 30 in good health and CMV-seronegative. J is TRBJ1-1 and V is TRBV9; TRBD1 matches 8 bases. The CDR3 DNA reads as TGTGCCAGCAGCGCCGGACAGGGTGAAGCTTTCTTT. It translates to CASSAGQGEAFF.